These 8 T cell receptor beta chains share one sample of origin, sequenced in a study of T cells in pancreatic ductal adenocarcinoma (dated 2017 in TCRdb). The receptor library was made with the immunoSEQ multiplex PCR assay. TCRdb obtained this table from immuneACCESS and retained in-frame rearrangements with V and J assigned. These tables miss some clones; where compared with another copy, unresolved V genes account for less than half of the shortfall, and the remainder is unexplained. Present in this sample are about 16,000 clones, more than 75% of which were seen just once. Approximately 15% of the sample is taken by the ten largest. The pancreatic ductal adenocarcinoma patients who were selected had gone through surgery without receiving any neoadjuvant therapy. Sequenced input: PBMCs. The source of these receptors is a human donor with pancreatic ductal adenocarcinoma.

The chain links TRBV27 to TRBJ2-3; D perhaps matches TRBD2 (7 bases). V was cut by 8 bases and J by 2 bases, with 17 bases left in between. Per the germline V gene, CDR1 is MNHEY and CDR2 is SMNVEV (reference sequence). This CDR3 has 15 amino acids. The CDR3 DNA reads TGTGCCAGCCTCATGGGGGGGGCAAACACAGATACGCAGTATTTT. It specifies CASLMGGANTDTQYF.

The chain recombines TRBV9 with TRBJ1-2, with D possibly matching TRBD1 (6 bases). V shed 0 bases and J shed 8 bases, with 20 bases lying between them. This CDR3 region has 16 residues. Germline values: CDR1 SGDLS, CDR2 YYNGEE. The CDR3 loop reads CASSVAAQGPPGGYTF. CDR3 sequence (DNA): TGTGCCAGCAGCGTAGCTGCCCAGGGGCCCCCAGGGGGCTACACCTTC.

V is TRBV28 and J is TRBJ2-7, with D possibly TRBD2 on 6 matching bases. The CDR3 length is 15 residues. Germline V gene data show CDR1 as MDHEN and CDR2 as SYDVKM. Trimming took off 3 bases at V and 1 base at J, with 13 bases between the two ends. CDR3 bases: TGTGCCAGCAGTTTCGGGGACTGGCGATCCTACGAGCAGTACTTC. Residues: CASSFGDWRSYEQYF.

The chain links TRBV18 to TRBJ1-5; D may be TRBD1 (5 bases). Trimming left V 2 bases short and J 6 bases short, with 8 bases between. Germline lookup yields CDR1 KGHSH and CDR2 LQKENI. This CDR3 is 13 amino acids long. Here the CDR3 DNA reads TGTGCCAGCTCACCAGATGGGGGTCAGCCCCAGCATTTT. Translating gives CASSPDGGQPQHF.

The V and J genes are TRBV18 and TRBJ1-2; maybe TRBD1 (6 bases). Looked up from germline, CDR1 is KGHSH and CDR2 is LQKENI. The CDR3 has 14 residues. V lost 5 bases, J lost 4 bases, and 14 bases lay in between. CDR3 nucleotides: TGTGCCAGCTCAAGAATGGACAGTATCTATGGCTACACCTTC. Translation gives CASSRMDSIYGYTF. Based on the CDR3 plus reference TRBV18 and TRBJ1-2, the full variable domain is NAGVMQNPRHLVRRRGQEARLRCSPMKGHSHVYWYRQLPEEGLKFMVYLQKENIIDESGMPKERFSAEFPKEGPSILRIQQVVRGDSAAYFCASSRMDSIYGYTFGSGTRLTVV.

CDR3 nucleotide sequence: TGCGCCAGCAGCCAAGATCAGGGGTCAAGCTCCTATCAGCCCCAGCATTTT. This translates into CASSQDQGSSSYQPQHF. The V and J genes are TRBV4-1 and TRBJ1-5; a possible D gene is TRBD1 (6 bases). Looked up from germline, CDR1 is MGHRA and CDR2 is YSYEKL. Trimming shortened V by 0 bases and J by 5 bases, and 17 bases separated the two germline ends. The CDR3 is made up of 17 amino acids.

This clone has a single count. The chain couples TRBV7-3 to TRBJ1-4; D uncertain. The CDR3 contains 13 residues. Per germline, CDR1 SGHTA and CDR2 FQGTGA. The V end lost 2 bases, the J end lost 8 bases, and 9 bases lay between the germline ends. For the CDR3, the DNA is TGTGCCAGCAGCTTACGTTCGGGAGAAAAACTGTTTTTT. It yields the protein CASSLRSGEKLFF.

Written as DNA, the CDR3 is TGTGCCAGCAGTGAGGGGACAGGGGGCCCAAACATTCAGTACTTC. This translates into CASSEGTGGPNIQYF. The chain links TRBV6-1 to TRBJ2-4, with 12 nucleotides matching TRBD1. The germline gives CDR1 MNHNS, CDR2 SASEGT. This CDR3 has 15 amino acids. With 3 bases clipped from V and 6 bases from J, the junction kept 3 bases outside the gene matches.